This T cell receptor (beta chain) was captured in a study of blood T cell repertoires in COVID-19 (dated by TCRdb to 2018 to 2021). With respect to the entire study: Collaborator samples came from the United States, Italy and Spain and covered acute and convalescent phases of COVID-19. The material from the prospective study consisted of cDNA or gDNA derived from T cells, B-cell-depleted T cells, or PBMCs. Subjects who had been exposed to COVID-19, were actively infected with it, or had recovered from it provided the deeply sampled blood TCRbeta repertoires that made up the dataset. A freely available public database, intended as a resource for researchers studying the immune response to SARS-CoV-2, is where the repertoires were released. The samples were drawn from the first 160 participants of the ongoing ImmuneRACE study and from some 1,300 subjects provided by 6 global collaborators. Nearly every sample came with metadata listing a de-identified subject ID, COVID-19 status, age in years and sex. Where available, HLA class I and class II types were taken from metadata supplied by the sample provider and were not determined by assay-based typing. Study-wide conclusions, independent of this receptor: How much clinical and demographic metadata was included differed by source and by participant, and the metadata was provided uncurated.

Counted from cysteine to phenylalanine, this CDR3 has 15 amino acids. Here the CDR3 DNA is all that survives: 45 bases in frame from base 1. V loses 8 bases at its end and J loses 3 bases; junction bases beyond the gene matches: 4. For CDR1 and CDR2, the germline V gene lists MDHEN and SYDVKM. About this clone: Its recognized antigen is unknown. Base qualities are not recorded, but no much larger clone differs from it by a single base.

Another Seattle source contributed samples from volunteer blood donors who had recovered from COVID-19. The collaborating institutions used their own protocols to collect whole blood in K2EDTA tubes. For TCRbeta analysis, collaborator samples were shipped as frozen whole blood, as isolated PBMCs, or as DNA extracted from either sample type. The immunoSEQ Assay, a bias-controlled multiplex PCR, was used to amplify TCRbeta CDR3 regions from genomic DNA. The authors processed their data as follows. Within the assay, amplification of reference gene primers was used to estimate how many nucleated cells each sample contained. To quantify the absolute abundance of each unique TCRbeta CDR3 rearrangement, sequence reads were collapsed and filtered. For each sample, productive Simpson clonality was calculated as the square root of Simpson's diversity index over productive rearrangements. TCRdb retrieved this table from immuneACCESS and kept in-frame rearrangements only. Not all clones are present; in checked studies, unresolved V genes account for under half, and no reason is known for the remainder. That table supplies the V and J calls and clone size; D and trimming were determined from the DNA. Here the sample has under 300,000 clones; roughly 89% occur a single time. Jointly, the top ten make up 4% to 5% of the sample.

The clonotype was recovered from a middle-aged woman who had recovered from COVID-19. The sample consisted of peripheral blood. The chain links TRBV28 with TRBJ2-3; 14 bases in the middle match TRBD2. The CDR3 protein: CASGRTSGGTDTQYF. The DNA sequence reads TGTGCCAGCGGGAGGACTAGCGGGGGGACAGATACGCAGTATTTT. This CDR3, with the reference TRBV28 and TRBJ2-3 proteins standing in past its ends, gives the full variable domain DVKVTQSSRYLVKRTGEKVFLECVQDMDHENMFWYRQDPGLGLRLIYFSYDVKMKEKGDIPEGYSVSREKKERFSLILESASTNQTSMYLCASGRTSGGTDTQYFGPGTRLTVL.